This T cell receptor beta chain was captured by sequencing in a study of PD-1 blockade in classical Hodgkin lymphoma. This clone was observed once. TCRdb's table, derived via immunoSEQ multiplex PCR, lists solely in-frame clones and lacks some. The sample lists roughly 64,000 clones, 91% occurring once. The CDR3 length is 14 residues. With V trimmed by 7 bases and J by 8 bases, 11 bases remained unmatched. From germline, CDR1 is MGHDK and CDR2 SYGVNS. This sample's time point: cycle 4 day 1 (C4D1), after six to seven weeks of nivolumab. Exposure to brentuximab vedotin varied, and each patient had relapsed following autologous stem cell transplantation.

V and J are TRBV25-1 and TRBJ1-2, with 9 bases lining up with TRBD1. The clonotype comes from a human donor with classical Hodgkin lymphoma. Sequenced here: peripheral blood mononuclear cells (PBMCs), sampled before the fourth cycle of nivolumab. In nucleotides, the CDR3 is TGTGCCAGCATGCCCCCGGGACAGGGTTTCGGCTACACCTTC. Translated: CASMPPGQGFGYTF.